This T cell receptor beta chain was sequenced during a study of T cells in Graves' hyperthyroidism and ophthalmopathy (dated by TCRdb to between 2018 and 2020). Some background on the complete study: Peripheral blood was sampled at the time of initial diagnosis, prior to any treatment. A discovery cohort of roughly 100 patients, fewer than 50 with Graves' ophthalmopathy and about 58 with stable Graves' hyperthyroidism, was used to find distinguishing TCR V-J signatures. Prospective prediction of ophthalmopathy was tested in an independent validation cohort consisting of 18 to 20 hyperthyroidism patients and approximately 16 patients who later progressed to ophthalmopathy. For training and testing, the 80 to 100 patients in the discovery cohort were randomly divided in a 7:3 ratio. In about 6 Graves' hyperthyroidism patients, the study also compared T-cell repertoires from thyroid tissue with T-cell repertoires from blood. Following sampling, methimazole starting at 30 mg daily was given to hyperthyroidism patients, and high-dose intravenous methylprednisolone was given to ophthalmopathy patients. According to the paper, TCR Vbeta CDR3 sequencing was carried out on more than 120 peripheral blood samples, which came from about 45 ophthalmopathy, 75 to 80 hyperthyroidism and roughly 17 progressor patients. Here is what the overall study found, with its caveats: In validation, the model predicted progression to ophthalmopathy a median of about 5.9 months before onset, with 70% to 71% sensitivity and about 72% specificity. Ophthalmopathy was separated from stable hyperthyroidism by a 13 V-J signature model, with around 90% sensitivity and 81% to 82% specificity obtained in cross-validation and 80%/75% obtained in testing. Most expanded thyroid clonotypes (frequency above 0.001) were also detected in blood, suggesting blood repertoires may reflect thyroid immune responses. Sample size was not statistically predetermined, and blinding of investigators to group allocation was not performed.

From cysteine to phenylalanine, the CDR3 is 16 amino acids long. Here the CDR3 DNA is all that survives: 48 bases in frame from base 1. Trimming takes 2 bases from V and 8 bases from J, and the germline ends sit 20 bases apart. Ophthalmopathy patients had moderately to severely active disease, Clinical Activity Score of at least 3, NOSPECS grade of at least 4, and duration under 3 months. The study excluded patients with uncontrolled infections, other autoimmune diseases, pregnancy or lactation. Diagnoses were based on clinical symptoms, serum thyroxine and TRAb, thyroid ultrasound and orbital computed tomography. PBMCs were separated from about 10 ml of fresh peripheral blood using Ficoll-Paque density gradient centrifugation. Total RNA was extracted using Trizol reagent, and RNA quality was assessed on an Agilent 2100 Bioanalyzer. As regards this clonotype: Its specific antigen is unknown. Nothing much larger sits one base from this clone, and base qualities are not available.

The TCR beta CDR3 regions were amplified from the RNA transcripts. The TCR CDR3 was subjected to a first round of RT-PCR using the HTBI primer set and the Qiagen OneStep RT-PCR kit. A second multiplex PCR round built the libraries, followed by size selection and purification. Paired-end sequencing of the libraries was performed with 100 bp reads on an Illumina HiSeq2000. The original methods were these. SOAPnuke was used to process the raw data, removing reads that contained adapters or uncalled bases, had a mean Phred below 15, or lacked an exact match to the constant primer or identifier. High-quality paired reads were merged using COPE v1.2.5, and each unique nucleotide sequence was defined as a clonotype. MiTCR v1.1 was used to align clonotypes to the IMGT TRBV, TRBD and TRBJ reference segments. The analysis included only V-J combinations with a frequency above 0.0001, which together covered 99% to 99.2% of the repertoires. The TCS score was defined as the ratio of F50 (clonal expansion) to E x V (chaos), calculated using BLOSUM62-based TCRdist between CDR3 peptides within each V-J. Welch's t-statistics and random forest reduced 514 V-J features to 13, which were used in a naive Bayes classifier (R e1071). TCRdb ran its own pipeline on the public reads, namely fastp trimming at Q25 and MiXCR clone calling, and kept in-frame beta chains. Rows with a matching CDR3 protein are joined into one entry that keeps the most common DNA and genes. These V and J calls rely on TCRdb rather than the paper's analysis. This sample holds fewer than 550,000 distinct CDR3 sequences; around a quarter were observed only once. The ten most abundant clones make up 11% of the sample.

Source material: blood. The chain is made from TRBV12-3 or TRBV12-4 and TRBJ2-3, with the D segment identity uncertain. This receptor was taken from a woman in her 30s with Graves' ophthalmopathy. CDR3 sequence: CASSLFMVPPEVTQYF. The DNA is TGTGCCAGCAGTTTATTTATGGTTCCCCCTGAGGTTACGCAGTATTTT.